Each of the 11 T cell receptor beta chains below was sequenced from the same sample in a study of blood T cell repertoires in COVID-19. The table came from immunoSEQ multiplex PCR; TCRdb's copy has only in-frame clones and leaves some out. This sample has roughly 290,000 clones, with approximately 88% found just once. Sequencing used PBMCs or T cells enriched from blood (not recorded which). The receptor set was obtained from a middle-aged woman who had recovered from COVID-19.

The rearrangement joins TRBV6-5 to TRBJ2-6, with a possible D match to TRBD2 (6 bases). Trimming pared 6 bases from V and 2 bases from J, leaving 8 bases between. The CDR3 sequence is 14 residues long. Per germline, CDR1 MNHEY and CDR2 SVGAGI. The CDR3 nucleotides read TGTGCCAGCAGCGCGGGGCCTGGGGCCAACGTCCTGACTTTC. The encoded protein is CASSAGPGANVLTF.

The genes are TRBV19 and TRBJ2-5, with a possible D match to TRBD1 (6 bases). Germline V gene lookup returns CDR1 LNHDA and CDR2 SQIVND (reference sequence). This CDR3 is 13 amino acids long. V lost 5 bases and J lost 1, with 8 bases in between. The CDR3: CASSRGGQETQYF. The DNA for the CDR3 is TGTGCCAGTAGTCGAGGGGGCCAAGAGACCCAGTACTTC.

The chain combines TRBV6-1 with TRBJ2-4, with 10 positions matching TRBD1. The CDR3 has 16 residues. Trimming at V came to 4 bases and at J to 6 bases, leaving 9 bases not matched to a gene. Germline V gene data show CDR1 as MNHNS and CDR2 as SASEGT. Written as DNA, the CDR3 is TGTGCCAGCAGTGCTGAGACAGGGGGCCGTGGAAACATTCAGTACTTC. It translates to CASSAETGGRGNIQYF.

Written as DNA, the CDR3 is TGTGCCAGCACCTGGACAGGGGGTTGTAAGGACTATGGCTACACCTTC. Its protein is CASTWTGGCKDYGYTF. V usage is TRBV6-8 and J usage is TRBJ1-2; 10 bases fit TRBD1. The CDR3 length is 16 residues. V was pared by 7 bases and J by 3 bases, with 11 bases of the junction left unmatched. The V gene's germline CDR1 is MNHGY and CDR2 SAAAGT.

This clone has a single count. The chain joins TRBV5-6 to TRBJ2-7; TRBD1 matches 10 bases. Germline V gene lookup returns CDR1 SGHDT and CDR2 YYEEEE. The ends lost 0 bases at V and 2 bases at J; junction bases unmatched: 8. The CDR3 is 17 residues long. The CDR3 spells CASSLVPGQGLPYEQYF. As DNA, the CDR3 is TGTGCCAGCAGCTTGGTACCGGGACAGGGGCTTCCCTACGAGCAGTACTTC.

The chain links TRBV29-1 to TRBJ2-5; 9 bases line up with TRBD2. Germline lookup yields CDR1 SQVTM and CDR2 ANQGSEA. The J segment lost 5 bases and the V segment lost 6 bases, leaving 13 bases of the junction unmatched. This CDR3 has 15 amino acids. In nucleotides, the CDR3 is TGCAGCGTAAAGCGTAGCGGGGGAGAGGGGGAGACCCAGTACTTC. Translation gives CSVKRSGGEGETQYF.

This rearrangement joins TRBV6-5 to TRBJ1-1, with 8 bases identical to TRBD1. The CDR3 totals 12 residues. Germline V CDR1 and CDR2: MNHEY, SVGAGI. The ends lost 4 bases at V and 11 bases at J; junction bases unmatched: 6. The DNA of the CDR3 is TGTGCCAGCAGTTCCGACAGGGGCCGTGCTTTCTTT. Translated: CASSSDRGRAFF.

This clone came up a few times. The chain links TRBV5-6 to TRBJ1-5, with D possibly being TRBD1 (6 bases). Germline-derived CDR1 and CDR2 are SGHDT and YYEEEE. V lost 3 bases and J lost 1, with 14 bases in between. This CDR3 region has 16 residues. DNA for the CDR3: TGTGCCAGCAGCTGGGGGGGGGCGCAGAGCAATCAGCCCCAGCATTTT. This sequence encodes CASSWGGAQSNQPQHF.

CDR3 nucleotides: TGTGCCAGCAGTAGGACAGGGGAAACCGGAAACACCATATATTTT. The encoded protein is CASSRTGETGNTIYF. The chain combines TRBV6-5 with TRBJ1-3, with 9 positions matching TRBD1. J was trimmed by 4 bases and V by 5 bases; bases with no gene match: 6. This CDR3 has 15 amino acids. In germline, CDR1 is MNHEY, CDR2 SVGAGI.

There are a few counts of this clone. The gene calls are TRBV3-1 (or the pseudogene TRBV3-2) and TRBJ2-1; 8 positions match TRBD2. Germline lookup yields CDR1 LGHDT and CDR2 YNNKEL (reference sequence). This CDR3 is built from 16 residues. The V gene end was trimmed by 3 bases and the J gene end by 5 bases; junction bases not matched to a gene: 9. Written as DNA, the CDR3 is TGTGCCAGCAGCCAGCTAAGCGGGGGTTGGGACAATGAGCAGTTCTTC. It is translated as CASSQLSGGWDNEQFF.

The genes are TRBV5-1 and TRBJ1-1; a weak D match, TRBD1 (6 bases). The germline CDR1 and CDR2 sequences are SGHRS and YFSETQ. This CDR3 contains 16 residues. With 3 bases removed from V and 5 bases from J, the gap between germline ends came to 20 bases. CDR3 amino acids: CASSSGAAGRVTEAFF. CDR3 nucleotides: TGCGCCAGCAGCTCGGGGGCGGCTGGGAGGGTTACTGAAGCTTTCTTT. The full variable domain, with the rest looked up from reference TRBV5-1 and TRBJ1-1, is KAGVTQTPRYLIKTRGQQVTLSCSPISGHRSVSWYQQTPGQGLQFLFEYFSETQRNKGNFPGRFSGRQFSNSRSEMNVSTLELGDSALYLCASSSGAAGRVTEAFFGQGTRLTVV.